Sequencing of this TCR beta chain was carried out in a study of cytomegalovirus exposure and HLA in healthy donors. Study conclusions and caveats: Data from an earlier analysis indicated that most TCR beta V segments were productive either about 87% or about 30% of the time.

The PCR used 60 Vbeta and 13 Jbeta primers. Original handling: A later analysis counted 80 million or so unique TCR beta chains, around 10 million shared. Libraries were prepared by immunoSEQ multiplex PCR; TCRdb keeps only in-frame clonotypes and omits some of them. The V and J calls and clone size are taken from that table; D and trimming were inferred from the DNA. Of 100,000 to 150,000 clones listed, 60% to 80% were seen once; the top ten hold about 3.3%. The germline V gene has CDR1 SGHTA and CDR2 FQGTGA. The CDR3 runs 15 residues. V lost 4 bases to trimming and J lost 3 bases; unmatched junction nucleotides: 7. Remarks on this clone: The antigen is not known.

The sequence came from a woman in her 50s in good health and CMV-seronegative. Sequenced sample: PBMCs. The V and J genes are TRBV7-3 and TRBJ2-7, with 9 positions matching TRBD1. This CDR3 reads CASSSDGTGYYEQYF. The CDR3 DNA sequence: TGTGCCAGCAGCTCAGACGGGACAGGGTACTACGAGCAGTACTTC.